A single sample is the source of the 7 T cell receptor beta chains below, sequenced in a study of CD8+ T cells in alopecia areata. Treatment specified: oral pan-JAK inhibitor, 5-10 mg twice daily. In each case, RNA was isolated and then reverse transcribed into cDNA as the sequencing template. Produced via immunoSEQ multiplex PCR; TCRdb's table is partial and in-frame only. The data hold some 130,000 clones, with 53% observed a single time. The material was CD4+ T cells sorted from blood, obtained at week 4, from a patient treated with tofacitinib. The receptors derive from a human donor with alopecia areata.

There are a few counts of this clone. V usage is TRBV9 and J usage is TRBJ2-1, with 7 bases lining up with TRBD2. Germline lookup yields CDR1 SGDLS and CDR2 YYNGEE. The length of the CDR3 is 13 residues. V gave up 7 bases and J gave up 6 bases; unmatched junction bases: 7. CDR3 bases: TGTGCCAGCCGCCCTTGGGGGGGCAATGAGCAGTTCTTC. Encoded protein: CASRPWGGNEQFF.

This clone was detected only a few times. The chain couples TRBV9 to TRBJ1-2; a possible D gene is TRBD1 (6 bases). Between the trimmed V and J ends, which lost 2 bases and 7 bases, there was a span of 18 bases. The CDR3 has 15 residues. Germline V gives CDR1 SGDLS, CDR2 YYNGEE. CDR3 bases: TGTGCCAGCAGCGTGAGCCGGGGGGCCCAGGGTGGCTACACCTTC. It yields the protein CASSVSRGAQGGYTF.

CDR3 coding DNA: TGTGCCGGACAGGGGCTCGAAAACTATGGCTACACCTTC. Residues: CAGQGLENYGYTF. This chain connects TRBV30 to TRBJ1-2, with 9 bases that match TRBD1. Germline V gene sequence: CDR1 GTSNPN, CDR2 SVGIG (reference sequence). Losses at the gene ends were 8 bases for V and 2 bases for J; bases not matched to a gene: 6. The CDR3 is 13 amino acids.

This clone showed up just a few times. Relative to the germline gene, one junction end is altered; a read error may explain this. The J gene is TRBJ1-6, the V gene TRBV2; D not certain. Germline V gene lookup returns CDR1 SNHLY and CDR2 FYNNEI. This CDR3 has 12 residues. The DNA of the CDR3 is TGTGCCAGCAGAGGATATAATACACCCCTCCACTTT. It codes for CASRGYNTPLHF.

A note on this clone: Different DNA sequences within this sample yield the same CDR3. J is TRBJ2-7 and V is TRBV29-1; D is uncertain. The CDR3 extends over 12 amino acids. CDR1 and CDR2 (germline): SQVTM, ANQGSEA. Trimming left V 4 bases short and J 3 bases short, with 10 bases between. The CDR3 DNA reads TGCAGCGTTGGATGGCAGAGCTACGAGCAGTACTTC. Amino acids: CSVGWQSYEQYF.

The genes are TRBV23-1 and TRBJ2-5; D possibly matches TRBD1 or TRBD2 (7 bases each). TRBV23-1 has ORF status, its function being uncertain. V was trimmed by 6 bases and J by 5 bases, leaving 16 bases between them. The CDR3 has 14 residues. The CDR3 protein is CASRVDREGETQYF. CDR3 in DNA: TGCGCCAGCAGGGTAGACAGGGAGGGTGAGACCCAGTACTTC.

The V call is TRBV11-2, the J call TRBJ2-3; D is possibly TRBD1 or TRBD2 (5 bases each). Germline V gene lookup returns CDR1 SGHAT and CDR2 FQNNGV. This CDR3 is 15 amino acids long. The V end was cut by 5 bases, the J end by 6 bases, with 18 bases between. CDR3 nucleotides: TGTGCCAGCAGCCCCCTGGGGACGCCTGCGGATACGCAGTATTTT. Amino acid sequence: CASSPLGTPADTQYF. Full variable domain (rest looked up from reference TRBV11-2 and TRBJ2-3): EAGVAQSPRYKIIEKRQSVAFWCNPISGHATLYWYQQILGQGPKLLIQFQNNGVVDDSQLPKDRFSAERLKGVDSTLKIQPAKLEDSAVYLCASSPLGTPADTQYFGPGTRLTVL.